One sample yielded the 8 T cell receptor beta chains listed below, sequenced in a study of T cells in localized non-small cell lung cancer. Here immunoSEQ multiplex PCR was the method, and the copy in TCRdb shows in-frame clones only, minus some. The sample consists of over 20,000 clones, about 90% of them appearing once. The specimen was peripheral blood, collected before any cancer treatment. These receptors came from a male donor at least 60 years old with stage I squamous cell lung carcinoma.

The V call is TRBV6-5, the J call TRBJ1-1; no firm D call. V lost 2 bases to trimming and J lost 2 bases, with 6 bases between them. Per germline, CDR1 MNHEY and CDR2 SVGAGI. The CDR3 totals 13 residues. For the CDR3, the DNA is TGTGCCAGCAGTTACGGGAGAAACACTGAAGCTTTCTTT. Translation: CASSYGRNTEAFF.

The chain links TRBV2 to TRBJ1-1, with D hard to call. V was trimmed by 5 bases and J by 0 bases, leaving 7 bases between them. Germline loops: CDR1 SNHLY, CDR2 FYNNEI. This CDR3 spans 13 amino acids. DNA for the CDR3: TGTGCCAGCAGTCCACTCATGAACACTGAAGCTTTCTTT. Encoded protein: CASSPLMNTEAFF.

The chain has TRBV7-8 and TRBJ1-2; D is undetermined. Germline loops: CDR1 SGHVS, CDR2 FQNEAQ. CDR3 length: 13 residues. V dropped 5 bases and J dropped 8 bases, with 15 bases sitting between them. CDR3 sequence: CASSPAGFGGYTF. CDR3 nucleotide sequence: TGTGCCAGCAGCCCAGCGGGGTTCGGGGGCTACACCTTC.

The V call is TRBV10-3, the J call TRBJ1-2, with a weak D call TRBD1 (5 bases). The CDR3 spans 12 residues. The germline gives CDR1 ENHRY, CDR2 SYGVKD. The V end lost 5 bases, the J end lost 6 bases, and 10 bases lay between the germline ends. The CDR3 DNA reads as TGTGCCATCAGTCAAGACAGTAATGGCTACACCTTC. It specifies CAISQDSNGYTF.

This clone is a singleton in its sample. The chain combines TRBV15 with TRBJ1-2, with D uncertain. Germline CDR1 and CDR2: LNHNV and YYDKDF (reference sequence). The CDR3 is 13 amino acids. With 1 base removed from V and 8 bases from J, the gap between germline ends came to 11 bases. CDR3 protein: CATSRGQNIGYTF. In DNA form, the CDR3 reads TGTGCCACCAGCAGAGGACAAAATATCGGCTACACCTTC.

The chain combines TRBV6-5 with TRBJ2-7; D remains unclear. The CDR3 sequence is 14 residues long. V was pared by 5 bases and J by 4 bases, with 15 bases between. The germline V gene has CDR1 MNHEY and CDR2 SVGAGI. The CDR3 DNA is TGTGCCAGCAGTACCGTAGGCAAGAGATACGAGCAGTACTTC. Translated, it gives CASSTVGKRYEQYF.

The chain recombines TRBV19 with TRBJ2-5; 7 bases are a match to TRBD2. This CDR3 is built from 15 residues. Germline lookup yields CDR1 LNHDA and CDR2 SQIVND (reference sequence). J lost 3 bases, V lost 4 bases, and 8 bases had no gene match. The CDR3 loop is CASSTGTTEEETQYF. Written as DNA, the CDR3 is TGTGCCAGTAGTACCGGGACTACGGAGGAAGAGACCCAGTACTTC.

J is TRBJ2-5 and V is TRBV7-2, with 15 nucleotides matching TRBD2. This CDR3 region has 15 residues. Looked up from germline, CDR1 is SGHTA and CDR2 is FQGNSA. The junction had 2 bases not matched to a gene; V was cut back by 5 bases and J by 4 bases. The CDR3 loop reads CASSLGLAGGETQYF. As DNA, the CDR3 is TGTGCCAGCAGCCTGGGACTAGCGGGAGGAGAGACCCAGTACTTC.